This T cell receptor (beta chain) was captured in a study of human T cells and chemical hapten exposure (dated by TCRdb to the early 2020s). About the investigation overall: Libraries were pooled for sequencing, and per-sample TCR yields varied mainly because of small differences in library volumes within the pool. Peripheral blood TCR repertoire changes were tracked in vivo in alopecia patients during primary and secondary sensitization to the hapten diphenylcyclopropenone (DPC). For every blood RNA sample, sequencing covered both the TCR alpha and TCR beta chains.

The sample's time point label is to be understood as: healthy volunteer bleed at 2 weeks. Total RNA was extracted from unfractionated whole blood that had been collected in Tempus Blood RNA tubes. Four or five healthy volunteers acted as controls for TCR sequencing and had blood drawn at day 0, 2 weeks and 6 weeks. Preparation of the library involved RACE. TCRdb lists the instrument as NextSeq 500. Library preparation attached unique molecular identifiers to individual cDNA molecules for quantitative, reproducible TCR counting. The authors' pipeline ran thus. The median number of TCRs per sample was 85,000 to 100,000, ranging from about 23,224 to 700,000. The Decombinator software suite was used to annotate the V, J and CDR3 of the TCR reads. For PS versus PT1 abundance plots, all samples were subsampled to the same number of TCRs (28,000). TCRs were defined as expanded if absent before sensitization and observed at least eight times at the 2-week time point. TCRdb trimmed the raw reads at Q25, called clones with MiXCR and kept productive beta chains. Rows merge per CDR3 protein into single entries with the most common DNA and genes. The V and J calls here are based on TCRdb, not the publication. This sample is represented by 100,000 to 150,000 distinct CDR3 sequences; about 9% of them were singletons. Roughly 1.6% of the sample goes to the ten largest clones.

The CDR3 has 14 amino acids, counting the end cysteine and phenylalanine. Kept here is only the CDR3 DNA, which spans 42 bases and is read in frame from base 1. The germline V gene yields SGHRS for CDR1 and YFSETQ for CDR2. Germline trimming amounts to 4 bases on V and 7 bases on J, with 4 as the count of junction bases outside the gene matches. This clonotype appeared a few times. Its antigen is currently not known. Per-nucleotide qualities are absent, and no much larger clonotype sits a single base away. Broad study findings and their caveats: DPC sensitization did not change the number of TCRs with a frequency above 1 in 1000, and there was no evidence of changes in global repertoire structure. Repeated subsampling changed both the strength of the expansion versus patch-test correlation and the threshold at which that correlation became significant.

The receptor was isolated from a male donor in good health. Some clones in this sample may be carry-over from other donors' samples. The sequencing sample was made of whole blood. The rearrangement joined TRBV5-1 to TRBJ2-1; TRBD1 matches 11 bases in the middle. The CDR3 here reads CASSPDRGPNEQFF. The nucleotides read TGCGCCAGCAGCCCGGACAGGGGGCCTAATGAGCAGTTCTTC.